The 25 T cell receptor beta chains given below trace back to one sample, sequenced in a study of TIL therapy for anti-PD-1-resistant metastatic lung cancer. Time point given: pre-treatment sample, taken before nivolumab and TIL therapy. This was the immunoSEQ v3 assay. Data came from immunoSEQ multiplex PCR; TCRdb stores just in-frame clones and leaves some out. Of fewer than 40,000 clones listed, 74% are singletons. This specimen was blood, taken at baseline. The source is a woman between 30 and 79 years old with non-small cell lung cancer.

The rearrangement uses TRBV5-5 and TRBJ2-1, with a possible D match to TRBD2 (5 bases). The germline V and J ends were trimmed by 3 bases and 0 bases, with 10 bases remaining between them. The CDR3 runs to 15 residues. Germline V gene lookup returns CDR1 SGHKS and CDR2 YYEKEE (reference sequence). In DNA form, the CDR3 reads TGTGCCAGCAGCTCGCTAGGGAGCTCCTACAATGAGCAGTTCTTC. Translating it yields CASSSLGSSYNEQFF. The full variable domain, its missing parts supplied by reference TRBV5-5 and TRBJ2-1, is DAGVTQSPTHLIKTRGQQVTLRCSPISGHKSVSWYQQVLGQGPQFIFQYYEKEERGRGNFPDRFSARQFPNYSSELNVNALLLGDSALYLCASSSLGSSYNEQFFGPGTRLTVL.

V is TRBV6-1 and J is TRBJ2-1, with D tentatively TRBD2 (5 bases). Germline V gene data show CDR1 as MNHNS and CDR2 as SASEGT. This CDR3 comprises 16 residues. Trimming removed 0 bases at V and 1 base at J, with 10 bases between. The CDR3 here is CASSEALPGSYNEQFF. DNA for the CDR3: TGTGCCAGCAGTGAAGCGCTTCCGGGGTCCTACAATGAGCAGTTCTTC.

The V gene is TRBV7-6, the J gene TRBJ2-1, with D tentatively TRBD1 (8 bases). Between the trimmed V and J ends, which lost 5 bases and 9 bases, there was a span of 23 bases. The CDR3 is 16 residues long. Germline V gives CDR1 SGHVS, CDR2 FNYEAQ. CDR3 bases: TGTGCCAGCAGCCACGGACAGGGCCTAACGGGGGGTGAGCAGTTCTTC. As protein: CASSHGQGLTGGEQFF.

The genes are TRBV2 and TRBJ2-3; tentative D call: TRBD1 (5 bases). Germline loops: CDR1 SNHLY, CDR2 FYNNEI. This CDR3 region has 13 residues. Trimming took off 5 bases at V and 1 base at J, with 7 bases between the two ends. CDR3 protein: CASSKGRTDTQYF. CDR3 bases: TGTGCCAGCAGTAAGGGGCGCACAGATACGCAGTATTTT.

The V gene is TRBV10-2, the J gene TRBJ2-7; D not resolved. CDR3 length equals 11 residues. The ends were cut back, 4 bases at V and 7 bases at J, with 8 bases in the middle. From germline, CDR1 is WSHSY and CDR2 SAAADI. The CDR3 region has the DNA TGCGCCAGCAGTGTAGCTACGGAGCAGTACTTC. Translation: CASSVATEQYF.

The chain is built from TRBV15 and TRBJ2-1, with D unresolved. The CDR3 runs to 14 residues. V was clipped by 8 bases and J by 1 base, with 12 bases between them. Germline assignment: CDR1 LNHNV and CDR2 YYDKDF (reference sequence). As DNA, the CDR3 is TGTGCCACCGGAGCCAGTTTATCCTACAATGAGCAGTTCTTC. Its protein product is CATGASLSYNEQFF. The full variable domain, rest sourced from reference TRBV15 and TRBJ2-1, is DAMVIQNPRYQVTQFGKPVTLSCSQTLNHNVMYWYQQKSSQAPKLLFHYYDKDFNNEADTPDNFQSRRPNTSFCFLDIRSPGLGDTAMYLCATGASLSYNEQFFGPGTRLTVL.

The chain uses TRBV30 and TRBJ2-3; D remains ambiguous. The CDR3 runs 15 residues. V was pared by 0 bases and J by 5 bases, with 15 bases between. Germline CDR1 reads GTSNPN; CDR2 reads SVGIG (reference sequence). The CDR3 DNA is TGTGCCTGGAGTGTAGCAGCGACCGGGCGAGATACGCAGTATTTT. It is translated as CAWSVAATGRDTQYF.

The CDR3 reads CASSEALRGGETQYF. The CDR3 nucleotides read TGTGCCAGCAGTGAAGCGCTTCGGGGGGGGGAGACCCAGTACTTC. The J gene is TRBJ2-5, the V gene TRBV2, with 8 bases lining up with TRBD2. This CDR3 contains 15 residues. Germline trimming cut 0 bases from V and 5 bases from J; bases unmatched to any gene: 5. Germline V gene data show CDR1 as SNHLY and CDR2 as FYNNEI.

V and J are TRBV19 and TRBJ2-2; 12 bases agree with TRBD1. Germline V gene sequence: CDR1 LNHDA, CDR2 SQIVND (reference sequence). This CDR3 comprises 16 residues. The J segment lost 6 bases and the V segment lost 6 bases, leaving 8 bases of the junction unmatched. The DNA of the CDR3 is TGTGCCAGTAGCCACCCGGGACAGGGGGCTCCCGGGGAGCTGTTTTTT. It encodes CASSHPGQGAPGELFF.

The genes are TRBV6-1 and TRBJ1-2; D gene unclear. The length of the CDR3 is 14 residues. Germline V gene data show CDR1 as MNHNS and CDR2 as SASEGT. The ends were cut back, 7 bases at V and 0 bases at J, with 12 bases in the middle. DNA for the CDR3: TGTGCCAGCAAACTGCAACCCTCTAACTATGGCTACACCTTC. Its translation is CASKLQPSNYGYTF.

The gene calls are TRBV6-6 and TRBJ1-5, with D perhaps matching TRBD1 (5 bases). CDR1 and CDR2 from the germline V gene are MNHNY and SVGAGI (reference sequence). This CDR3 comprises 14 residues. V dropped 5 bases and J dropped 7 bases, with 15 bases sitting between them. CDR3 loop: CASSRLGGMQPQHF. The CDR3 DNA reads TGTGCCAGCAGTCGCCTGGGGGGGATGCAGCCCCAGCATTTT.

The chain links TRBV10-1 to TRBJ2-7; D is uncertain. The V end was cut by 6 bases, the J end by 4 bases, with 7 bases between. Germline-derived CDR1 and CDR2 are WNHNN and SYGVQD (reference sequence). The CDR3 is 11 amino acids. Here the CDR3 reads CASSLGYEQYF. The CDR3 DNA follows: TGCGCCAGCAGCCTAGGTTACGAGCAGTACTTC.

This clone was detected only a few times. The V gene is TRBV4-2, the J gene TRBJ1-1; D uncertain. V was trimmed by 1 base and J by 4 bases, leaving 10 bases between them. CDR1 and CDR2 from the germline V gene are LGHNA and YNFKEQ. This CDR3 is 14 amino acids long. The CDR3 nucleotides read TGTGCCAGCAGCCAAGCTGGGGTAGTCACTGAAGCTTTCTTT. It yields the protein CASSQAGVVTEAFF.

The DNA for the CDR3 is TGCGCCAGCAGCTTGGTAGGGGTGGATTCACCCCTCCACTTT. It translates to CASSLVGVDSPLHF. The chain combines TRBV5-1 with TRBJ1-6, with D possibly TRBD1 on 5 matching bases. The CDR3 loop spans 14 amino acids. The ends were cut back, 0 bases at V and 8 bases at J, with 9 bases in the middle. The germline gives CDR1 SGHRS, CDR2 YFSETQ.

In its sample, this clone was seen once. The gene calls are TRBV6-1 and TRBJ1-2; the D gene is possibly TRBD1 (6 bases). This CDR3 is 13 amino acids long. The V gene lost 5 bases and the J gene lost 4 bases, with 11 bases spanning the gap. The germline V gene encodes CDR1 MNHNS and CDR2 SASEGT. CDR3 sequence reads: CASSTGSGYGYTF. The CDR3, as DNA: TGTGCCAGCAGTACAGGGTCAGGCTATGGCTACACCTTC.

The chain combines TRBV7-2 with TRBJ1-2; no clear D. This CDR3 comprises 15 residues. Germline assignment: CDR1 SGHTA and CDR2 FQGNSA. V shed 2 bases and J shed 2 bases, with 12 bases lying between them. DNA of the CDR3: TGTGCCAGCAGCTTATCGGCAGCCTCGAACTATGGCTACACCTTC. This gives the protein CASSLSAASNYGYTF.

The V call is TRBV27, the J call TRBJ1-2; TRBD1 aligns across 7 bases. Germline V gene sequence: CDR1 MNHEY, CDR2 SMNVEV (reference sequence). The CDR3 is made up of 14 amino acids. After removal of 7 bases from V and 3 bases from J, the junction contained 8 bases not matched to a gene. This CDR3 reads CASKPRQGYYGYTF. The CDR3 DNA follows: TGTGCCAGCAAACCGAGACAGGGTTACTATGGCTACACCTTC.

The chain has TRBV19 and TRBJ2-7; D is perhaps TRBD1 (6 bases). V lost 5 bases to trimming and J lost 0 bases, with 14 bases between them. CDR3 length equals 15 residues. Germline V lookup: CDR1 LNHDA, CDR2 SQIVND (reference sequence). The CDR3 spells CASSVGHGFSYEQYF. CDR3 sequence (DNA): TGTGCCAGTAGTGTGGGACACGGGTTCTCCTACGAGCAGTACTTC.

The chain has TRBV29-1 and TRBJ1-1; the match to TRBD1 covers 9 bases. Germline V gives CDR1 SQVTM, CDR2 ANQGSEA. The CDR3 is 12 amino acids. J gave up 3 bases and V 7 bases, and 3 bases lay outside the gene matches. The CDR3 region has the DNA TGCAGCGCTAACAGGGGGCACACTGAAGCTTTCTTT. Amino acid sequence: CSANRGHTEAFF.

The rearrangement links TRBV11-2 to TRBJ2-1; no clear D gene. Germline-derived CDR1 and CDR2 are SGHAT and FQNNGV. V was shortened by 2 bases and J by 2 bases, with 10 bases between the two germline ends. The CDR3 length is 15 residues. CDR3 protein: CASSLSGNAYNEQFF. CDR3 DNA sequence: TGTGCCAGCAGCTTAAGTGGGAACGCCTACAATGAGCAGTTCTTC.

V is TRBV10-2 and J is TRBJ2-3; D is ambiguous. CDR3 length: 13 amino acids. In germline, CDR1 is WSHSY, CDR2 SAAADI. Trimming cost V 4 bases and J 6 bases, with 11 bases left between them. CDR3 amino acids: CASSGGYGDTQYF. CDR3 coding DNA: TGCGCCAGCAGTGGGGGTTACGGGGATACGCAGTATTTT.

This clone was picked up one time. The gene calls are TRBV5-6 and TRBJ2-6, with D unclear. This CDR3 region has 16 residues. The germline V gene has CDR1 SGHDT and CDR2 YYEEEE. V was pared by 4 bases and J by 0 bases, with 11 bases between. CDR3 DNA: TGTGCCAGCAGCCTCGGACCGCACTCTGGGGCCAACGTCCTGACTTTC. This translates into CASSLGPHSGANVLTF.

The rearrangement links TRBV19 to TRBJ1-2; D ambiguous. V dropped 5 bases and J dropped 8 bases, with 12 bases sitting between them. From germline, CDR1 is LNHDA and CDR2 SQIVND (reference sequence). The CDR3 has 12 residues. Here the CDR3 DNA reads TGTGCCAGTAGTCCGGCTGCGACGGGCTACACCTTC. Translating it yields CASSPAATGYTF.

The J gene is TRBJ1-2, the V gene TRBV15; no clear D gene. This CDR3 is 13 amino acids long. Looked up from germline, CDR1 is LNHNV and CDR2 is YYDKDF (reference sequence). The V and J ends lost 1 base and 5 bases respectively, with 8 bases between them. The chain's CDR3 is CATSRGAGYGYTF. CDR3 DNA sequence: TGTGCCACCAGCAGAGGGGCGGGTTATGGCTACACCTTC.

This clone came up a few times. This chain connects TRBV30 to TRBJ1-1; D unclear. Germline lookup yields CDR1 GTSNPN and CDR2 SVGIG (reference sequence). The V end was cut by 2 bases, the J end by 7 bases, with 11 bases between. This CDR3 spans 12 amino acids. This chain's CDR3 is CAWSPEGYEAFF. CDR3 nucleotides: TGTGCCTGGAGTCCCGAGGGCTATGAAGCTTTCTTT.